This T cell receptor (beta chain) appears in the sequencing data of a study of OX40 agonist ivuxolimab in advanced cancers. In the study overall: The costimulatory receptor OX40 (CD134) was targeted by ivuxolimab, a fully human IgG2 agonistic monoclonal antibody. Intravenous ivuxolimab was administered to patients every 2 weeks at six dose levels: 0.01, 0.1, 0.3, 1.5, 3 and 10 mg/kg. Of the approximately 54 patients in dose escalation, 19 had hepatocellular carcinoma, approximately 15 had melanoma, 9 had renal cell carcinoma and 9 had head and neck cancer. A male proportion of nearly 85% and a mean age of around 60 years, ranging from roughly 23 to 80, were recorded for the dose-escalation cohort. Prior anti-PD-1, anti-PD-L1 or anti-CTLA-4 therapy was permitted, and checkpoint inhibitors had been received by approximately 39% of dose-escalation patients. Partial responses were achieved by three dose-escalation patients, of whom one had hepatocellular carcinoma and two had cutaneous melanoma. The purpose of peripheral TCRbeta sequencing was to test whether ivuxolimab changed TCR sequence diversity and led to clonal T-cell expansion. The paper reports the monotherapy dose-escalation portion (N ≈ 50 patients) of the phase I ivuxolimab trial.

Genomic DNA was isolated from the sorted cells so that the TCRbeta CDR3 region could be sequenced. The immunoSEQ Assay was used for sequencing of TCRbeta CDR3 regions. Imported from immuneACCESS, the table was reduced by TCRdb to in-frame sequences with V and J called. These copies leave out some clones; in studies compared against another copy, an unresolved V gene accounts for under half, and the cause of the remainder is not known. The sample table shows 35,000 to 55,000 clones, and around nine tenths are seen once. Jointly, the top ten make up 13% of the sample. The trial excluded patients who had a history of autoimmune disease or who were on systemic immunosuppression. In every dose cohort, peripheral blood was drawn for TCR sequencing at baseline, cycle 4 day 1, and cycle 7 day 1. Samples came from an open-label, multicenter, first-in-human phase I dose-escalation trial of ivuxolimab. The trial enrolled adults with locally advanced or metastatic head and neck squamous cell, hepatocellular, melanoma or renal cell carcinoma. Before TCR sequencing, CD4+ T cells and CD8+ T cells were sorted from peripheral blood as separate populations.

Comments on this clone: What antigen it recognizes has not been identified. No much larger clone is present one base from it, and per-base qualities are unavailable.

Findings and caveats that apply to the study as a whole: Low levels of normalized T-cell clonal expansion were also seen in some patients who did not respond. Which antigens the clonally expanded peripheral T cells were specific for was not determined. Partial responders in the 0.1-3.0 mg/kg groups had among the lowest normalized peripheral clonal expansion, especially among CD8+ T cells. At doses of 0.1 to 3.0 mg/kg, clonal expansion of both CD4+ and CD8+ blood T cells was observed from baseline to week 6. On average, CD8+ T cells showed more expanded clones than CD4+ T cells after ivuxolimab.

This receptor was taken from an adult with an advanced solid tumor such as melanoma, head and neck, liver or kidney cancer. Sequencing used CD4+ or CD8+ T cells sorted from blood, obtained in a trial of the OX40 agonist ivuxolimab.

CDR3 reads: CASSEYGTQYTQYF. The DNA is TGTGCCAGCAGTGAATACGGGACACAGTATACGCAGTATTTT. The V and J genes are TRBV6-1 and TRBJ2-3; 6 matching bases give a weak D call of TRBD1. The germline V gene provides CDR1 MNHNS and CDR2 SASEGT. V is shortened by 2 bases, J by 7 bases, and the region joining them spans 13 bases. From the cysteine through the phenylalanine, the CDR3 covers 14 amino acids. The entry retains the CDR3 DNA only, 42 bases that are in frame from base 1.